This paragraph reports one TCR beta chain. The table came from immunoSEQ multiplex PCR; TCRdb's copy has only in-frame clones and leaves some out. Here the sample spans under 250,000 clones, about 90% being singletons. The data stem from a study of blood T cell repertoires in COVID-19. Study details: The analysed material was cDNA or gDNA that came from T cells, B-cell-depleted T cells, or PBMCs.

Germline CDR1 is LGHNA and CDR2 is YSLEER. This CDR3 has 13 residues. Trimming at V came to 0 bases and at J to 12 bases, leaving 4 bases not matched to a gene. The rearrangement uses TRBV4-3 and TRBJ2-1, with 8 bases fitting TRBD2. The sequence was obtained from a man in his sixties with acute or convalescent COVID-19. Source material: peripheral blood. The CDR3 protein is CASSQDLLAVQFF. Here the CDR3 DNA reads TGCGCCAGCAGCCAAGATCTACTAGCGGTGCAGTTCTTC.